This T cell receptor (beta chain) is from a study of radiation and T cells in renal cell carcinoma (dated by TCRdb to 2020 to 2021). About the full investigation: Samples were obtained from a clinical trial, in which 15 Gy stereotactic body radiation therapy was delivered to primary renal cell carcinomas and nephrectomy was performed 4 weeks later. TCR beta sequencing covered 55 or so samples in total, comprising about 26 tumors and roughly 27 peripheral blood samples. In the 40 to 60 samples combined, some 4,000,000 unique CDR3 nucleotide sequences were found, encoding approximately 2,800,000 unique CDR3 amino acid sequences.

Overall study outcomes, separate from this receptor: Because pretreatment tumor biopsies were not available, the baseline intratumoral presence of clonotypes could not be determined. Blood repertoire dynamics were not followed beyond 4 weeks after treatment. With a single-armed trial design, the study had no way to address how radiation dose or scheduling affects the TCR repertoire. In blood, the top tumor clonotypes increased between baseline and 2 weeks post-radiation and then shrank by 4 weeks, which suggests that tumor-resident clones expanded only transiently.

The label giving this sample's time point can be read as: baseline pretreatment blood. The treatment or condition label of this sample denotes: 15 Gy SBRT to primary tumor, nephrectomy 4 weeks later. To track tumor-enriched clonotypes, serial peripheral blood was sampled from radiation-treated patients at baseline and at 2 weeks and 4 weeks after SBRT. Every patient's renal cell carcinoma showed clear cell pathology. The QIAamp DNA Blood Mini Kit (Qiagen) was used to prepare genomic DNA for TCR sequencing. The analyses included just those samples that passed every quality control check. TCR beta libraries were generated from genomic DNA with the immunoSEQ kit, following the manufacturer's recommendations. To prepare the libraries, a first multiplex PCR with proprietary primers was run, followed by a second PCR that added unique barcodes, and a bead cleanup was done after each round. A kit-provided positive control reaction and a negative control reaction were included in every sample batch. The final libraries were assessed on an Agilent 4200 TapeStation D1000 ScreenTape, pooled by volume, and quantified by qPCR. Sequencing ran on an Illumina NextSeq500 with a MidOutput 150-cycle cartridge, using 156 Read1 and 15 Index1 cycles with kit custom primers. The pooled library was loaded at 1.0 pM with a 20% PhiX control spike-in. On the authors' methods: Vendor-processed data were analyzed in R, with a clonotype defined as all T cells sharing the same CDR3 nucleotide sequence. In the clone abundance analyses, frequencies in each sample were normalized to that sample's 10,000 most abundant clones. Before analysis, public T cell clones were removed, and these numbered fewer than six per sample on average. An abundance difference of at least 32-fold between compartments was the criterion for calling clonotypes tumor-enriched or baseline blood-enriched. A beta-binomial differential abundance model was used to identify clonotypes that were expanded or contracted between blood time points. Tumor-blood repertoire similarity was measured with the Baroni-Urbani and Buser coefficient, and groups were compared using two-tailed Wilcoxon tests in R. The table was pulled from immuneACCESS by TCRdb, which kept in-frame rearrangements only. Such tables lose some clones; where checked, under half of the loss comes from unresolved V genes, and the rest has no known cause. Clonal size and the V and J genes are those of that table, whereas D and trimming came from the DNA. This sample is represented by about 150,000 clones; about 88% of them were singletons. The ten largest account for roughly 4% of the sample.

This clone was counted only a few times. This receptor's antigen is unknown. Within one base of it there is no much larger clone, and no base qualities were kept. V sheds 2 bases and J sheds 5 bases, leaving 13 bases between their ends. Per the germline V gene, MDHEN is the CDR1 and SYDVKM is the CDR2. The CDR3 runs 16 residues from the cysteine to the phenylalanine. This entry keeps only the CDR3 DNA: 48 bases, framed from base 1. This TCR derives from a woman between 70 and 85 years old with renal cell carcinoma. The receptor chain draws on TRBV28 and TRBJ1-6; TRBD1 might be the D gene, on 5 matching bases. The source material was blood, sampled from a patient whose treatment included radiotherapy and nephrectomy. At the DNA level, the sequence is TGTGCCAGCAGTTTAGTTGAGGGGTTGGATAATTCACCCCTCCACTTT. This codes for CASSLVEGLDNSPLHF.